One TCR beta chain is described in this entry. This specimen belongs to a study of T-cell memory formation after mild COVID-19. TCRdb processed the 5' RACE reads anew with MiXCR; each CDR3 protein has one entry. The table records roughly 89,000 distinct CDR3 sequences, about 16% of them present only once. There are 15 residues in the CDR3. Germline V gene lookup returns CDR1 SGHAT and CDR2 FQNNGV. The ends were cut back, 5 bases at V and 0 bases at J, with 13 bases in the middle. Specimen: PBMCs or a T cell subset sorted from them (not recorded which). This chain uses TRBV11-2 with TRBJ1-1; TRBD1 might be the D (5 bases). The sequence came from a man aged 18 to 29 who had mild COVID-19 (a few samples of this study predate the infection). Cell type and time point are not known. The CDR3 here is CASSGGRRMNTEAFF. The DNA of the CDR3 is TGTGCCAGCAGCGGGGGACGGCGCATGAACACTGAAGCTTTCTTT.